This T cell receptor (beta chain) is drawn from a study of control samples from healthy donors and cancer patients. CDR1 and CDR2 (germline): KGHSH, LQKENI. V shed 5 bases and J 7 bases; nucleotides not matched to a gene: 5. The CDR3 covers 15 residues. Assay: immunoSEQ multiplex PCR; the TCRdb copy retains only in-frame clones and omits some. Of some 130,000 clones in the sample, around nine tenths were seen once. The V and J genes are TRBV18 and TRBJ2-1, with 13 nucleotides matching TRBD2. The TCR comes from a man between 18 and 35 years old in good health. Input material: blood. CDR3 loop: CASSTLAGGANEQFF. DNA of the CDR3: TGTGCCAGCTCAACACTAGCGGGAGGGGCTAATGAGCAGTTCTTC.